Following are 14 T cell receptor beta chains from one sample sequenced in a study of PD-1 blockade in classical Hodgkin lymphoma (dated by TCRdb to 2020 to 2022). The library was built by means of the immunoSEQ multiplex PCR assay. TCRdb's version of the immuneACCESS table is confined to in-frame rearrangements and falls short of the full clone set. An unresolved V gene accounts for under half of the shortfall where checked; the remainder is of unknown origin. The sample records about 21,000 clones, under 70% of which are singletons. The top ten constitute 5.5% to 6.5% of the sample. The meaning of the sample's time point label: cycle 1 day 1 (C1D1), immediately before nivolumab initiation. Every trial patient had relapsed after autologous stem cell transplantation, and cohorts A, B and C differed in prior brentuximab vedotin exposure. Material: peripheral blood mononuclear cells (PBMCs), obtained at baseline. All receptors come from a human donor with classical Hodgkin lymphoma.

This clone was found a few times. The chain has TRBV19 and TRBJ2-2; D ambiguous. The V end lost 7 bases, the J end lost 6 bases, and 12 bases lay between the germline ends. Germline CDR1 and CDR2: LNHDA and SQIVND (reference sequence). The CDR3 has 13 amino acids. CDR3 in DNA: TGTGCCAGTAAAGAGTTTAACGCCGGGGAGCTGTTTTTT. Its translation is CASKEFNAGELFF.

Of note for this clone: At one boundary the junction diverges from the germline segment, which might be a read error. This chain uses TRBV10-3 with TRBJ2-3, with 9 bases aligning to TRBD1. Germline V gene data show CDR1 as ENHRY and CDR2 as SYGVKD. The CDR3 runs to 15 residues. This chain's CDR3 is CAITEGQGNTDTQYF. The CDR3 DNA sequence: TGTGCCATCACTGAGGGACAGGGAAACACAGATACGCAGTATTTT.

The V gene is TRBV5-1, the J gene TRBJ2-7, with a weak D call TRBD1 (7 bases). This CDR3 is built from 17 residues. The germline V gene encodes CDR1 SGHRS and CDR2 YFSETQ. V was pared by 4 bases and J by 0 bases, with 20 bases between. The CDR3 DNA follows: TGCGCCAGCAGCCCACTCACGGAGGGGGCCTACTCCTACGAGCAGTACTTC. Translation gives CASSPLTEGAYSYEQYF.

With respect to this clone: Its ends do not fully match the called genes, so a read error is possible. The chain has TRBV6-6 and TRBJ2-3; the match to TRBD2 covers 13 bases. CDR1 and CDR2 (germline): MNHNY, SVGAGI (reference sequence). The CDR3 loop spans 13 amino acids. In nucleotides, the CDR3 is TGTGCCAGCAGTCCTGGACTAGCGGGAGAAAAAAGTTTT. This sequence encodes CASSPGLAGEKSF.

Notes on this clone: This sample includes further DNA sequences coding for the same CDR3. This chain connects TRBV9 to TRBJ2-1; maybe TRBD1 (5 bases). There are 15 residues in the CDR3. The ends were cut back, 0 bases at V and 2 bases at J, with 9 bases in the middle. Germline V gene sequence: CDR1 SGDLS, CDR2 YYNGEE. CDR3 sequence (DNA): TGTGCCAGCAGCGTAGTGGCAGGGACCTACAATGAGCAGTTCTTC. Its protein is CASSVVAGTYNEQFF.

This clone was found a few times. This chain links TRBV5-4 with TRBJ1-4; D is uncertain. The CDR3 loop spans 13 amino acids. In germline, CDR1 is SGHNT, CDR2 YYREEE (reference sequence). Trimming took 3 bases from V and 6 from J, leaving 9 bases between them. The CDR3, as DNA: TGTGCCAGCAGCTGGACCGGGGATGAAAAACTGTTTTTT. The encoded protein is CASSWTGDEKLFF.

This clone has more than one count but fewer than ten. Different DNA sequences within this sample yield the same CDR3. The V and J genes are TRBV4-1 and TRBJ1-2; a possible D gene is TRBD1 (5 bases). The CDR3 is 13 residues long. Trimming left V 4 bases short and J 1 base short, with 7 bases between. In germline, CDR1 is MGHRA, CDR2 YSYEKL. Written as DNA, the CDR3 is TGCGCCAGCAGCCCGGGACTTAACTATGGCTACACCTTC. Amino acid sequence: CASSPGLNYGYTF.

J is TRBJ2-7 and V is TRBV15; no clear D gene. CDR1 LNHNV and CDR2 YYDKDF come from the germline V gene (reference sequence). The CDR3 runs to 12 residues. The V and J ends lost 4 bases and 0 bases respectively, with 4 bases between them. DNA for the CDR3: TGTGCCACCAGCACGGACTCCTACGAGCAGTACTTC. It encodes CATSTDSYEQYF.

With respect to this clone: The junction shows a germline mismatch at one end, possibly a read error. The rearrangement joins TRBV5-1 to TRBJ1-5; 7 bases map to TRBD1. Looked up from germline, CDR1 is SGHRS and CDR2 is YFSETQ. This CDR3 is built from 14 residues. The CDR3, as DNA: TGTGCCAGCAGCTTGGGACAGAGCAATCAGCCCCAGCATTTT. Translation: CASSLGQSNQPQHF.

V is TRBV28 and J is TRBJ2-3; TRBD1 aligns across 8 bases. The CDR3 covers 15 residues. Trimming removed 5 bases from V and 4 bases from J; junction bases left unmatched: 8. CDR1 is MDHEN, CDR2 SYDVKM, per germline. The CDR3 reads CASSPGGEVADTQYF. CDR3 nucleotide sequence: TGTGCCAGCAGTCCAGGGGGCGAGGTGGCAGATACGCAGTATTTT.

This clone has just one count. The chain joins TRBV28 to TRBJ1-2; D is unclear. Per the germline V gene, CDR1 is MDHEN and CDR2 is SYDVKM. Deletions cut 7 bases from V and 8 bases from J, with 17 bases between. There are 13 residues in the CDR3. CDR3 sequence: CASTARFAGGYTF. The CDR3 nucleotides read TGTGCCAGCACCGCACGCTTTGCGGGCGGCTACACCTTC.

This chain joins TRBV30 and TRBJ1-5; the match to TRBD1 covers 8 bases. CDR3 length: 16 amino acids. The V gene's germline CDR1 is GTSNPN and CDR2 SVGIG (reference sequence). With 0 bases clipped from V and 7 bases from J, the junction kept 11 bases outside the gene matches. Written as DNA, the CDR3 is TGTGCCTGGAGTGTCGCAGGGGGCCGCGCTCACCAGCCCCAGCATTTT. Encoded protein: CAWSVAGGRAHQPQHF.

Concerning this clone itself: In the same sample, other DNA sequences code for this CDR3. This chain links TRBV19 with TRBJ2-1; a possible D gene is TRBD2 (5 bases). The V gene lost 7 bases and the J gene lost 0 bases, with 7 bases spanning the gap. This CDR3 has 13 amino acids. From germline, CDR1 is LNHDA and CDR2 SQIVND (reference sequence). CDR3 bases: TGTGCCAGTAAGCGGAGCTCCTACAATGAGCAGTTCTTC. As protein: CASKRSSYNEQFF. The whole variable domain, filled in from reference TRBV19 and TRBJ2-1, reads DGGITQSPKYLFRKEGQNVTLSCEQNLNHDAMYWYRQDPGQGLRLIYYSQIVNDFQKGDIAEGYSVSREKKESFPLTVTSAQKNPTAFYLCASKRSSYNEQFFGPGTRLTVL.

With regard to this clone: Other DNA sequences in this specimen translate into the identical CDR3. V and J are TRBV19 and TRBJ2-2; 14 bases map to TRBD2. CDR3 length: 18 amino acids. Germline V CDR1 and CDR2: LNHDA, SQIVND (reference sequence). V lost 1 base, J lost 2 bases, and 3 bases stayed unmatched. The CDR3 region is CASSIGLAGGPNTGELFF. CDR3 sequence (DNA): TGTGCCAGTAGTATAGGACTAGCGGGAGGGCCCAACACCGGGGAGCTGTTTTTT.